A selection of T cell receptor beta chains follows, all from one sample in a study of shared clonotypes between healthy human individuals. Sequenced by immunoSEQ multiplex PCR; TCRdb stores in-frame clones only, minus some. The data contain around 2.3 million clones, approximately 95% of them singletons. The sequencing sample was made of naive CD4+ T cells sorted from blood. The receptors stem from a man between 18 and 29 years old in good health. Both conserved end residues are part of each CDR3. The D gene is left open where the match is weak. Clone size, where shown, is once, few, many, or a class for clones that have expanded.

len	j_gene	v_gene	abundance	d_gene	CDR3aa	CDR3nt
13	TRBJ2-5	TRBV7-9	NA	TRBD2	CASSWGGKETQYF	TGTGCCAGCAGCTGGGGAGGGAAAGAGACCCAGTACTTC
15	TRBJ2-7	TRBV6-5	NA	TRBD1	CASSYLGTGSYEQYF	TGTGCCAGCAGTTACTTGGGGACAGGGTCCTACGAGCAGTACTTC
14	TRBJ1-6	TRBV28	NA	TRBD1	CASSPGTDNSPLHF	TGTGCCAGCAGTCCCGGGACAGATAATTCACCCCTCCACTTT
17	TRBJ1-2	TRBV6-1	NA	TRBD1	CASSAFSGTGGAYGYTF	TGTGCCAGCAGTGCCTTCTCCGGGACAGGGGGTGCCTATGGCTACACCTTC
11	TRBJ2-7	TRBV6-5	once	NA	CASRNRYEQYF	TGTGCCAGCAGGAATCGATACGAGCAGTACTTC
16	TRBJ2-3	TRBV5-8	NA	NA	CASSLSLGVSTDTQYF	TGTGCCAGCAGCTTAAGTCTTGGGGTATCCACAGATACGCAGTATTTT
14	TRBJ1-2	TRBV9	NA	TRBD1	CASSVGQGNYGYTF	TGTGCCAGCAGCGTTGGACAGGGTAACTATGGCTACACCTTC
15	TRBJ2-7	TRBV7-2	NA	TRBD2	CASSLEERGTYEQYF	TGTGCCAGCAGCTTAGAGGAGCGGGGGACCTACGAGCAGTACTTC
12	TRBJ1-2	TRBV5-1	NA	NA	CASSLGEYGYTF	TGCGCCAGCAGCTTGGGAGAATATGGCTACACCTTC
13	TRBJ2-7	TRBV7-8	NA	NA	CASSLGGVLEQYF	TGTGCCAGCAGCTTAGGGGGCGTACTCGAGCAGTACTTC
13	TRBJ2-3	TRBV18	NA	NA	CASSLGVTDTQYF	TGTGCCAGCTCCCTTGGGGTCACAGATACGCAGTATTTT
14	TRBJ2-3	TRBV30	NA	NA	CAWISHLGTDTQYF	TGTGCCTGGATATCCCATCTGGGCACAGATACGCAGTATTTT
14	TRBJ2-7	TRBV11-2	NA	TRBD2	CASSLTSGSYEQYF	TGTGCCAGCAGCTTGACTAGCGGATCCTACGAGCAGTACTTC
14	TRBJ2-1	TRBV7-6	NA	NA	CASSLMGPYNEQLF	TGTGCCAGCAGCTTAATGGGACCCTACAATGAGCAGCTCTTC
14	TRBJ2-2	TRBV11-3	NA	NA	CASSRGLYTGELFF	TGTGCCAGCAGCCGCGGACTGTACACCGGGGAGCTGTTTTTT
14	TRBJ2-2	TRBV27	NA	NA	CAARGTGNTGELFF	TGTGCCGCTAGGGGAACAGGGAACACCGGGGAGCTGTTTTTT
17	TRBJ2-3	TRBV25-1	NA	NA	CASSAAPGEGGTDTQYF	TGTGCCAGCAGTGCCGCGCCCGGGGAAGGCGGCACAGATACGCAGTATTTT
13	TRBJ2-7	TRBV6-1	NA	NA	CASTGQGGYEQYF	TGTGCCAGTACAGGACAGGGAGGGTACGAGCAGTACTTC
14	TRBJ1-2	TRBV7-8	NA	NA	CASSLEYGNYGYTF	TGTGCCAGCAGCTTAGAATATGGGAACTATGGCTACACCTTC
12	TRBJ1-1	TRBV6-6	NA	NA	CASNRQNTEAFF	TGTGCCAGCAATCGGCAGAACACTGAAGCTTTCTTT
15	TRBJ2-6	TRBV28	NA	NA	CASSTFPSGANVLTF	TGTGCCAGCAGTACATTTCCTTCTGGGGCCAACGTCCTGACTTTC
14	TRBJ2-7	TRBV7-9	NA	TRBD2	CASSSELAVYEQYF	TGTGCCAGCAGCTCAGAACTAGCGGTCTACGAGCAGTACTTC
14	TRBJ2-3	TRBV7-2	NA	TRBD2	CASSPGASGSSQYF	TGTGCCAGCAGCCCTGGGGCTAGCGGGAGCTCGCAGTATTTT
12	TRBJ2-1	TRBV30	NA	NA	CAWKPPWDEQFF	TGTGCCTGGAAACCGCCTTGGGATGAGCAGTTCTTC
15	TRBJ1-5	TRBV5-1	once	NA	CASSLDGSGNQPQHF	TGCGCCAGCAGCTTGGACGGGAGCGGCAATCAGCCCCAGCATTTT
12	TRBJ2-1	TRBV18	once	NA	CASCQGNNEQFF	TGTGCCAGCTGTCAGGGAAACAATGAGCAGTTCTTC
15	TRBJ2-5	TRBV5-4	NA	NA	CASSPTPGSRETQYF	TGTGCCAGCAGCCCTACCCCGGGCTCCAGAGAGACCCAGTACTTC
12	TRBJ1-5	TRBV7-2	NA	NA	CASSLGNQPQHF	TGTGCCAGCAGTTTAGGGAATCAGCCCCAGCATTTT
13	TRBJ1-6	TRBV6-1	once	NA	CASSEAWDSPLHF	TGTGCCAGCAGTGAAGCGTGGGATTCACCCCTCCACTTT
13	TRBJ1-6	TRBV7-8	NA	NA	CASSITGSKSLHF	TGTGCCAGCAGCATTACCGGCAGCAAGTCCCTCCACTTT
13	TRBJ2-3	TRBV6-4	NA	NA	CASSVQGGGTQYF	TGTGCCAGCAGTGTACAAGGGGGAGGTACGCAGTATTTT
15	TRBJ2-3	TRBV7-2	NA	TRBD1	CASSPRQGRTDTQYF	TGTGCCAGCAGCCCACGACAGGGACGCACAGATACGCAGTATTTT
18	TRBJ1-6	TRBV25-1	NA	NA	CASSDWSLLGTYNSPLHF	TGTGCCAGCAGTGACTGGAGTCTTCTGGGGACCTATAATTCACCCCTCCACTTT